The entry below gives a single T cell receptor (beta chain) sequence along with its context. What it binds is unknown. These data belong to a study of beta chain features in type 1 diabetes. General study findings and limits: Researchers reported that naive, central memory and Treg TCRB repertoires appeared more similar in patients than in healthy donors. The study found moderately but significantly shorter TCRB CDR3s in all four CD4+ subsets of Type 1 diabetes patients. Cells expressing TCR highly could be over-represented by cDNA sequencing.

Reverse transcription of all isolated RNA meant that expressed TCRB transcripts were sequenced. It was found that naive, central memory and regulatory T cell samples averaged about 3.57 million reads. Repertoires were generated with immunoSEQ multiplex PCR, while TCRdb's copy carries only in-frame clones and drops some. Among roughly 300,000 clones, 9.3% were seen once, and the ten largest hold roughly 1%. The CDR3 has 17 amino acids. Trimming took 7 bases from V and 0 from J, leaving 16 bases between them. Germline assignment: CDR1 LNHDA and CDR2 SQIVND (reference sequence). The sequence was collected from a man aged 25-40 years with type 1 diabetes. Sequencing was done on a sample of central memory CD4+ T cells from blood. The chain carries TRBV19 and TRBJ2-6; the D gene is possibly TRBD1 (6 bases). The CDR3 DNA sequence: TGTGCCAGTACCCGAGCGCCCAGGGGCTCTGGGGCCAACGTCCTGACTTTC. Translating gives CASTRAPRGSGANVLTF.